A single sample gave rise to the 20 T cell receptor beta chains below, sequenced in a study of OX40 agonist ivuxolimab in advanced cancers. Data came from immunoSEQ multiplex PCR; TCRdb stores just in-frame clones and leaves some out. The sample yields under 25,000 clones, more than 65% seen once. The source was CD4+ or CD8+ T cells sorted from blood, collected in a trial of the OX40 agonist ivuxolimab. Receptors originate from an adult with an advanced solid tumor such as melanoma, head and neck, liver or kidney cancer.

In this sample, this clone turned up once. The V call is TRBV28, the J call TRBJ1-1; 8 nucleotides line up with TRBD1. Germline CDR1 reads MDHEN; CDR2 reads SYDVKM. The CDR3 extends over 14 amino acids. V lost 7 bases and J lost 1; bases outside the gene matches: 5. The CDR3 is CASTLTGGNTEAFF. The CDR3 DNA sequence: TGTGCCAGCACTCTAACAGGGGGGAACACTGAAGCTTTCTTT.

This chain connects TRBV29-1 to TRBJ2-1; 13 bases line up with TRBD2. The CDR3 contains 16 residues. Looked up from germline, CDR1 is SQVTM and CDR2 is ANQGSEA. J gave up 4 bases and V 7 bases, and 10 bases lay outside the gene matches. The CDR3 reads CSGRGLAGVVYNEQFF. The CDR3 coding sequence is TGCAGCGGAAGAGGACTAGCGGGAGTTGTATACAATGAGCAGTTCTTC.

J is TRBJ2-7 and V is TRBV4-2; TRBD2 might be the D (6 bases). V was cut by 0 bases and J by 5 bases, with 14 bases left in between. This CDR3 region has 15 residues. CDR1 LGHNA and CDR2 YNFKEQ come from the germline V gene. As DNA, the CDR3 is TGTGCCAGCAGCCAAGATCCGCGGGGTGGGCACGAGCAGTACTTC. Residues: CASSQDPRGGHEQYF.

V usage is TRBV14 and J usage is TRBJ2-7; D is uncertain. The V and J ends lost 4 bases and 6 bases respectively, with 10 bases between them. Germline CDR1 and CDR2: SGHDN and FVKESK. This CDR3 is 12 amino acids long. The CDR3 DNA follows: TGTGCCAGCAGCCCGACAATTCGCGAGCAGTACTTC. Its protein product is CASSPTIREQYF.

The V and J genes are TRBV19 and TRBJ2-1; 11 nucleotides match TRBD2. The CDR3 has 16 residues. The germline V gene has CDR1 LNHDA and CDR2 SQIVND (reference sequence). V lost 5 bases and J lost 8; bases outside the gene matches: 11. Written as DNA, the CDR3 is TGTGCCAGTAGTCGGACTAGCGGGCGTCTTTCCTATGAGCAGTTCTTC. Translating it yields CASSRTSGRLSYEQFF. Looking up the rest from reference TRBV19 and TRBJ2-1 gives the full variable domain: DGGITQSPKYLFRKEGQNVTLSCEQNLNHDAMYWYRQDPGQGLRLIYYSQIVNDFQKGDIAEGYSVSREKKESFPLTVTSAQKNPTAFYLCASSRTSGRLSYEQFFGPGTRLTVL.

This chain uses TRBV28 with TRBJ2-7; D might be TRBD1 or TRBD2, each matching 5 bases. Germline assignment: CDR1 MDHEN and CDR2 SYDVKM. This CDR3 has 9 residues. The DNA of the CDR3 is TGTGCGACGGGGCCCGAGCAGTACTTC. Amino acid sequence: CATGPEQYF.

The J gene is TRBJ2-7, the V gene TRBV10-1; D might be TRBD1 or TRBD2, each matching 5 bases. The V and J ends lost 8 bases and 1 base respectively, with 12 bases between them. The CDR3 runs to 13 residues. CDR1 and CDR2 (germline): WNHNN, SYGVQD (reference sequence). CDR3 region: CASGTGESYEQYF. The CDR3 region has the DNA TGCGCCAGCGGGACGGGCGAATCCTACGAGCAGTACTTC.

The V and J genes are TRBV5-4 and TRBJ2-5; 13 bases match TRBD2. The CDR3 sequence is 15 residues long. The V and J ends lost 9 bases and 5 bases, in that order; junction bases with no gene match: 10. Germline CDR1 SGHNT, CDR2 YYREEE (reference sequence). This CDR3 reads CAIRTSGSRRETQYF. The CDR3 DNA reads as TGTGCCATCAGGACTAGCGGGAGTCGGCGGGAGACCCAGTACTTC.

The CDR3 sequence is CASSFRTGSVYGYTF. The CDR3 coding sequence is TGTGCCAGCAGTTTCCGGACAGGGTCGGTATATGGCTACACCTTC. The genes are TRBV28 and TRBJ1-2, with TRBD1 matching 8 bases. V lost 3 bases, J lost 5 bases, and 8 bases stayed unmatched. Germline values: CDR1 MDHEN, CDR2 SYDVKM. The CDR3 contains 15 residues.

This sequence joins TRBV9 and TRBJ2-3; possible D gene TRBD2, 6 bases. The germline CDR1 and CDR2 sequences are SGDLS and YYNGEE. Trimming left V 4 bases short and J 5 bases short, with 8 bases between. This CDR3 has 12 residues. CDR3 protein: CASSQEGDTQYF. In DNA form, the CDR3 reads TGTGCCAGCAGCCAGGAGGGAGATACGCAGTATTTT.

The V and J genes are TRBV6-5 and TRBJ1-1; D unclear. Germline CDR1 and CDR2: MNHEY and SVGAGI. CDR3 length: 15 residues. V was clipped by 6 bases and J by 10 bases, with 24 bases between them. This CDR3 reads CASRPTGGTFGRAFF. The CDR3 DNA reads TGTGCCAGCAGACCCACGGGCGGAACCTTCGGGAGAGCTTTCTTT.

Here the CDR3 reads CAWTLGAGDTEAFF. The CDR3 DNA follows: TGTGCCTGGACTCTGGGGGCAGGGGACACTGAAGCTTTCTTT. The V call is TRBV30, the J call TRBJ1-1; a weak D match, TRBD1 (6 bases). The germline V gene encodes CDR1 GTSNPN and CDR2 SVGIG (reference sequence). V was clipped by 4 bases and J by 3 bases, with 15 bases between them. This CDR3 region has 14 residues.

The chain employs TRBV4-1 and TRBJ2-7; D gene ambiguous. The V gene's germline CDR1 is MGHRA and CDR2 YSYEKL. The V end lost 4 bases, the J end lost 2 bases, and 15 bases lay between the germline ends. The CDR3 is 15 residues long. The CDR3 here is CASSRQWAGAYEQYF. The CDR3 coding sequence is TGCGCCAGCAGCCGTCAGTGGGCTGGGGCCTACGAGCAGTACTTC.

V is TRBV6-4 and J is TRBJ2-1; D may be TRBD1 (6 bases). The V gene lost 3 bases and the J gene lost 2 bases, with 11 bases spanning the gap. The CDR3 is 15 amino acids. CDR1 and CDR2 (germline): MRHNA, SNTAGT. The CDR3 coding sequence is TGTGCCAGCAGTGATAGGACAGCCGCCTACAATGAGCAGTTCTTC. Protein: CASSDRTAAYNEQFF.

The chain combines TRBV6-1 with TRBJ1-2; 7 bases align to TRBD1. This CDR3 region has 15 residues. Trimming cost V 1 base and J 7 bases; bases outside gene matches: 9. CDR1 MNHNS and CDR2 SASEGT come from the germline V gene. The CDR3 region has the DNA TGTGCCAGCAGTGAAGACGCGGGACAGTCTTTTGGCTACACCTTC. Translated, it gives CASSEDAGQSFGYTF.

V usage is TRBV28 and J usage is TRBJ2-5; 7 bases map to TRBD2. CDR1 is MDHEN, CDR2 SYDVKM, per germline. V was clipped by 10 bases and J by 2 bases; unmatched bases: 7. The CDR3 has 13 residues. DNA of the CDR3: TGTGCCATCCGGCTAGCGGAACAAGAGACCCAGTACTTC. Residues: CAIRLAEQETQYF.

DNA for the CDR3: TGTGCCAGCAGAATAAAAGGGACGGAGACCCAGTACTTC. Protein sequence: CASRIKGTETQYF. The chain recombines TRBV5-6 with TRBJ2-5, with D perhaps given as TRBD1 or TRBD2 (5 bases each). CDR3 length: 13 amino acids. With 5 bases removed from V and 5 bases from J, the gap between germline ends came to 13 bases. The germline V gene has CDR1 SGHDT and CDR2 YYEEEE. The whole variable domain, remainder taken from reference TRBV5-6 and TRBJ2-5, is DAGVTQSPTHLIKTRGQQVTLRCSPKSGHDTVSWYQQALGQGPQFIFQYYEEEERQRGNFPDRFSGHQFPNYSSELNVNALLLGDSALYLCASRIKGTETQYFGPGTRLLVL.

The chain combines TRBV4-1 with TRBJ2-5, with D perhaps given as TRBD1 or TRBD2 (5 bases each). CDR3 length: 14 amino acids. Trimming removed 3 bases at V and 0 bases at J, with 8 bases between. Per germline, CDR1 MGHRA and CDR2 YSYEKL. The CDR3 reads CASSHGGYQETQYF. The CDR3 DNA reads as TGCGCCAGCAGCCATGGGGGATACCAAGAGACCCAGTACTTC.

The rearrangement joins TRBV25-1 to TRBJ2-5; tentative D call: TRBD2 (7 bases). The CDR3 contains 16 residues. Germline lookup yields CDR1 MGHDK and CDR2 SYGVNS. The germline V and J ends were trimmed by 6 bases and 4 bases, with 21 bases remaining between them. The CDR3 coding sequence is TGTGCCAGCAGCGGGGAGGGGGAGGGCCGTCGAGAGACCCAGTACTTC. Its protein product is CASSGEGEGRRETQYF.

This rearrangement joins TRBV7-6 to TRBJ2-7, with D perhaps TRBD1 or TRBD2 (6 bases each). V was trimmed by 4 bases and J by 0 bases, leaving 10 bases between them. Germline CDR1 and CDR2: SGHVS and FNYEAQ. This CDR3 comprises 14 residues. DNA for the CDR3: TGTGCCAGCAGCTCCAGGGGAGGCTCCTACGAGCAGTACTTC. It codes for CASSSRGGSYEQYF.